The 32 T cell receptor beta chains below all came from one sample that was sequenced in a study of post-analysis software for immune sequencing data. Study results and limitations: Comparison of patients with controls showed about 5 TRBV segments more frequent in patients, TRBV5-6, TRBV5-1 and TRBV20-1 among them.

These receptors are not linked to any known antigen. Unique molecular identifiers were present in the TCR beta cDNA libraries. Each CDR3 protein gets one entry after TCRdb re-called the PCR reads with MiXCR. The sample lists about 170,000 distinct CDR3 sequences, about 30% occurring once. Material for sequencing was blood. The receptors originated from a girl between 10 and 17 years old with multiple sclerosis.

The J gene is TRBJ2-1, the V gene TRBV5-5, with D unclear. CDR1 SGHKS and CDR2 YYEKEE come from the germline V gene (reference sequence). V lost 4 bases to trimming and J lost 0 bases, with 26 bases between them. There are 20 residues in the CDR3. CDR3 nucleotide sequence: TGTGCCAGCAGCCCGGTAGGTGTTCGTCCAGCAACCCCCTCCTACAATGAGCAGTTCTTC. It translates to CASSPVGVRPATPSYNEQFF.

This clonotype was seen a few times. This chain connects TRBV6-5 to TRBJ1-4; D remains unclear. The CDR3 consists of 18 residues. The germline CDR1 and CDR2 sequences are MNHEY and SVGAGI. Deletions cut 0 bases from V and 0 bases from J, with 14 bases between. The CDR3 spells CASSYSNMGAATNEKLFF. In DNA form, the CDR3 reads TGTGCCAGCAGTTACTCGAATATGGGTGCGGCAACTAATGAAAAACTGTTTTTT.

CDR3 nucleotide sequence: TGCACCCCGGGGGACAGCGTTAATTCACCCCTCCACTTT. Its translation is CTPGDSVNSPLHF. The rearrangement joins TRBV20-1 to TRBJ1-6, with 7 bases matching TRBD1. CDR3 size: 13 residues. Germline CDR1 DFQATT, CDR2 SNEGSKA (reference sequence).

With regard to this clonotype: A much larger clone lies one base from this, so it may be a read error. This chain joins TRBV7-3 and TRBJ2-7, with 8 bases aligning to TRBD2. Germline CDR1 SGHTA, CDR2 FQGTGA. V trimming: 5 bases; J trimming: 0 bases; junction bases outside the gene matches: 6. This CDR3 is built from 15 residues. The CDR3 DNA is TGTGCCAGCAGCACAACAAGCGGGGGCTCCTACGAGCAGTACTTC. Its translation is CASSTTSGGSYEQYF.

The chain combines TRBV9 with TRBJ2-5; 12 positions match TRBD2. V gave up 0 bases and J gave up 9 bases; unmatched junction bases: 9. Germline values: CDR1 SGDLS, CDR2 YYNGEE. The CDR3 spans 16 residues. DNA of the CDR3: TGTGCCAGCAGCGTAGGGCTAGCGGGAGGGGAGGAGGCCCAGTACTTC. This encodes CASSVGLAGGEEAQYF.

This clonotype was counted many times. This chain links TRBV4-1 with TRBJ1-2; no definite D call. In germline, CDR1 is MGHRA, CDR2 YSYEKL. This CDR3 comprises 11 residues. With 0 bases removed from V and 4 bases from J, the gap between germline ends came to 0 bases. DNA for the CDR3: TGCGCCAGCAGCCAAGACTATGGCTACACCTTC. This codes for CASSQDYGYTF.

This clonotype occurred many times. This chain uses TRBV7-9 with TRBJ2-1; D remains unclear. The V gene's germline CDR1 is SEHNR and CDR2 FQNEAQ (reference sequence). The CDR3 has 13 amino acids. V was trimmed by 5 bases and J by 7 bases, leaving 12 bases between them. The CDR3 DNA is TGTGCCAGCAGCCACCCCGTACGGAATGAGCAGTTCTTC. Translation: CASSHPVRNEQFF.

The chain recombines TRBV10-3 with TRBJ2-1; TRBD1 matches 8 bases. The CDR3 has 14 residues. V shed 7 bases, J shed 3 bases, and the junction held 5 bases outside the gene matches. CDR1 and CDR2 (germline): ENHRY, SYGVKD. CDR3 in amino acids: CAITGQGYYNEQFF. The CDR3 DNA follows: TGTGCCATCACCGGACAGGGTTACTACAATGAGCAGTTCTTC.

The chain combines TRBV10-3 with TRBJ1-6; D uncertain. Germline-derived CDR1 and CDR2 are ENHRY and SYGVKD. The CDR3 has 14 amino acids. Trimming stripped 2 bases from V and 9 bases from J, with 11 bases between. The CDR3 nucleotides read TGTGCCATCAGTGAGGGGAGGTACGGTTCACCCCTCCACTTT. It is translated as CAISEGRYGSPLHF.

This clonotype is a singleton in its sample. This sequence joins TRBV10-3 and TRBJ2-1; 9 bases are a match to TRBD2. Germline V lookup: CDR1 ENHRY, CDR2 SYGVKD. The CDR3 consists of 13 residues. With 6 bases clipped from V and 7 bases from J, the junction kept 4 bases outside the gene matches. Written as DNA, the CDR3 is TGTGCCATCAGACGACTAGCGGAGAATGAGCAGTTCTTC. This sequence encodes CAIRRLAENEQFF.

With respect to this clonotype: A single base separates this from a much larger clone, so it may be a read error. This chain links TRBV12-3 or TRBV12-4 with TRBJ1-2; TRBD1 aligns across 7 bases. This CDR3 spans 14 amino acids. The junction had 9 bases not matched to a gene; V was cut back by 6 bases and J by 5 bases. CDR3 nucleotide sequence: TGTGCCAGCAGCAGGGGGGCAGGTTCATATGGCTACACCTTC. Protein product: CASSRGAGSYGYTF.

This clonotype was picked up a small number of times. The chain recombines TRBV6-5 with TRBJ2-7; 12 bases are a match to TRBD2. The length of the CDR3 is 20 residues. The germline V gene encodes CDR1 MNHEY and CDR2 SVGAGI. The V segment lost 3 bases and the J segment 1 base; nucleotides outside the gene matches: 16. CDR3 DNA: TGTGCCAGCAGTTATTCGAGACTAGCGGGAGTATCTTATGATTCCTACGAGCAGTACTTC. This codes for CASSYSRLAGVSYDSYEQYF.

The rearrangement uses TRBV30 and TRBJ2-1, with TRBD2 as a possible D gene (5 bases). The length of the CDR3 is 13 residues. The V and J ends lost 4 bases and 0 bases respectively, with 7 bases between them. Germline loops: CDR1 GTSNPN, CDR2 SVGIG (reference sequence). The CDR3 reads CAWKGSSYNEQFF. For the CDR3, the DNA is TGTGCCTGGAAAGGGAGCTCCTACAATGAGCAGTTCTTC.

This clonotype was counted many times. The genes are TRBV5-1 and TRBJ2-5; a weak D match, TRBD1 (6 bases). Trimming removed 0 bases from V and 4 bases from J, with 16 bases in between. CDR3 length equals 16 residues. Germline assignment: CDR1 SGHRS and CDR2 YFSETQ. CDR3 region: CASSLAFGQNRETQYF. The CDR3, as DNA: TGCGCCAGCAGCTTGGCCTTCGGACAGAACCGAGAGACCCAGTACTTC.

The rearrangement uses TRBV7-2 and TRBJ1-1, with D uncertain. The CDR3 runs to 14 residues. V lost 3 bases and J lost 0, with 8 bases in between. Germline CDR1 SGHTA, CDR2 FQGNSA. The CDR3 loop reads CASSFLRLNTEAFF. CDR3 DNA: TGTGCCAGCAGCTTTCTGCGCCTGAACACTGAAGCTTTCTTT.

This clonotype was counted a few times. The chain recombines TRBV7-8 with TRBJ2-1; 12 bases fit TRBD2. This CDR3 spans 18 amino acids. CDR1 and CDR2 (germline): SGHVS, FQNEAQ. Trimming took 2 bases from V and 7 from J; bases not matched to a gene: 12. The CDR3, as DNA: TGTGCCAGCAGCTTAACTCCTAGCGGGAGGGCGAGAAAAAATGAGCAGTTCTTC. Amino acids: CASSLTPSGRARKNEQFF.

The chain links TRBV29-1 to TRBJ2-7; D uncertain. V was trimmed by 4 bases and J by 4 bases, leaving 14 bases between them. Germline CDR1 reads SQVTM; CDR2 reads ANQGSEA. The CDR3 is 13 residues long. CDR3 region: CSVVAGRAYEQYF. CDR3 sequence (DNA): TGCAGCGTTGTAGCCGGACGAGCTTACGAGCAGTACTTC.

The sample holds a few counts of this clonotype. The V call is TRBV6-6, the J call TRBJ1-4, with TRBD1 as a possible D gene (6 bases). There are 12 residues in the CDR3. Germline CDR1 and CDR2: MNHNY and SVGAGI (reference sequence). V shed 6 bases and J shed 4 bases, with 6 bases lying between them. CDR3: CASRQGNEKLFF. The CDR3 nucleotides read TGTGCCAGCAGACAGGGTAATGAAAAACTGTTTTTT.

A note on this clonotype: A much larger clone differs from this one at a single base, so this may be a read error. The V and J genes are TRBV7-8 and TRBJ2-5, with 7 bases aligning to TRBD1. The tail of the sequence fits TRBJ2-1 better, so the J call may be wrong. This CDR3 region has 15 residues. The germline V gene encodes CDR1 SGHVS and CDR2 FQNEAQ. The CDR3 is CASSKRTGFQETQFF. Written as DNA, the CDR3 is TGTGCCAGCAGCAAAAGGACAGGTTTTCAAGAGACCCAGTTCTTC.

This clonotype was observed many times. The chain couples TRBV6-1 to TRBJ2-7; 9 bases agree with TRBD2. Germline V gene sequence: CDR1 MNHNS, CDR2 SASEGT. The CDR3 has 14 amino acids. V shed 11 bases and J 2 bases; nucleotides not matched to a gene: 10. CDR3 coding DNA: TGTGCCTCCCTGACCGGCGGGAGGGCCTACGAGCAGTACTTC. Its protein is CASLTGGRAYEQYF.

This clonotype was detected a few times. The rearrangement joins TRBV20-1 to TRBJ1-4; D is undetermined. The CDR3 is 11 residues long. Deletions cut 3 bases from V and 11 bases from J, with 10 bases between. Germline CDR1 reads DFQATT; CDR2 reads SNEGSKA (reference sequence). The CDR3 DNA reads TGCAGTGCTAGGGGGAGCGACAAACTGTTTTTT. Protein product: CSARGSDKLFF.

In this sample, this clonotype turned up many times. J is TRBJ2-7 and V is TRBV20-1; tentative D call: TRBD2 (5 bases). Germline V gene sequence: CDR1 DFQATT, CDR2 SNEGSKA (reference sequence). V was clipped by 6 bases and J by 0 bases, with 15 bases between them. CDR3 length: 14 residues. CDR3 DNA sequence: TGCAGTGCCCCAGGACTCGACCACTCCTACGAGCAGTACTTC. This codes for CSAPGLDHSYEQYF.

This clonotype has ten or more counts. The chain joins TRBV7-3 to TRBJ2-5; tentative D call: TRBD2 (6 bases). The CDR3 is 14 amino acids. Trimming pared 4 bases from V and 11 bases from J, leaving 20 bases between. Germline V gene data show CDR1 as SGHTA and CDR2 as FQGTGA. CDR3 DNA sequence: TGTGCCAGCAGCTCCGGGCTCGGTCAGGAGGGTCAGTACTTC. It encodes CASSSGLGQEGQYF. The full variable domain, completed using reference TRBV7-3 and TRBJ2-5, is GAGVSQTPSNKVTEKGKYVELRCDPISGHTALYWYRQSLGQGPEFLIYFQGTGAADDSGLPNDRFFAVRPEGSVSTLKIQRTERGDSAVYLCASSSGLGQEGQYFGPGTRLLVL.

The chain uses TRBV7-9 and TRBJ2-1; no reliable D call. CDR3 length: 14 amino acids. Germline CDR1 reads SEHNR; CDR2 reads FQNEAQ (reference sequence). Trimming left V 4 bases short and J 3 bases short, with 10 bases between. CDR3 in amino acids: CASSSDRRYNEQFF. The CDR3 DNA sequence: TGTGCCAGCAGCTCAGATCGCCGCTACAATGAGCAGTTCTTC.

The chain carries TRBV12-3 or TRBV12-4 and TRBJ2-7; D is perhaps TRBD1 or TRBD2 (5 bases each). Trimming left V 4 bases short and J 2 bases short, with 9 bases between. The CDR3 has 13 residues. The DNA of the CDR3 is TGTGCCAGCAGTTGGGGGTTAACCTACGAGCAGTACTTC. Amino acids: CASSWGLTYEQYF.

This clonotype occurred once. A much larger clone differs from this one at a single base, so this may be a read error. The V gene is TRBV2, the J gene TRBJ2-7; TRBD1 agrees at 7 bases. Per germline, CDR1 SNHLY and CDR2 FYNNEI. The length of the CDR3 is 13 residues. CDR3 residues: CVSSGNRGYEQYF. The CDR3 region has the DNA TGTGTCAGCAGTGGGAACAGGGGCTACGAGCAGTACTTC.

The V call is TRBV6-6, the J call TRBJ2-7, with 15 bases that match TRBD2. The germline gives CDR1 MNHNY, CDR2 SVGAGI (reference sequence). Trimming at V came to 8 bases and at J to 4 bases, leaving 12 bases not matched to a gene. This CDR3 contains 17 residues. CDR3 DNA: TGTGCCAGCGGCCCAGGACTAGCGGGAGGGCCCGTTTACGAGCAGTACTTC. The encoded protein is CASGPGLAGGPVYEQYF.

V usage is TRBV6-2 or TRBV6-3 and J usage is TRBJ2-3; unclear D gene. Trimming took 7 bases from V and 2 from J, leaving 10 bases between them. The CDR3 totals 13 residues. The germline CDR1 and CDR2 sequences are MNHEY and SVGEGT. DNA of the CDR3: TGTGCCAGCAAGTCCAGGTTCACAGATACGCAGTATTTT. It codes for CASKSRFTDTQYF.

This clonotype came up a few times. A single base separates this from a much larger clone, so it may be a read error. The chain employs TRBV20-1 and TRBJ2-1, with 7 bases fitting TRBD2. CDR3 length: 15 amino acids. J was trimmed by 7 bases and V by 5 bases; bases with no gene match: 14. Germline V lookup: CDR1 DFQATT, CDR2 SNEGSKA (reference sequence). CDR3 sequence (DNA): TGCAGTGCTCCTCAGAGCGGGATTGTGGGGAATGAGCAGTTCTTC. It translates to CSAPQSGIVGNEQFF.

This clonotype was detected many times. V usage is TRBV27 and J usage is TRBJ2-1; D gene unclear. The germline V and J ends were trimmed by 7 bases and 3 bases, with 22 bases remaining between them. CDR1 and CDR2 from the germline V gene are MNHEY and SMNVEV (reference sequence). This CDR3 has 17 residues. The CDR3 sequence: CASNLDFDARLYNEQFF. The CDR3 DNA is TGTGCCAGCAACCTTGATTTTGACGCCAGGCTCTACAATGAGCAGTTCTTC.

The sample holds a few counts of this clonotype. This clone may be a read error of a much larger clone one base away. In DNA, the CDR3 is TGTGCCAGCCGCCGGACAGGGGTCTACAATGAGCAGTACTTC. It codes for CASRRTGVYNEQYF. V and J are TRBV28 and TRBJ2-1, with 9 bases lining up with TRBD1. Gene TRBJ2-7 matches the end of the DNA better, so the J call may be wrong. Germline V gene data show CDR1 as MDHEN and CDR2 as SYDVKM. CDR3 size: 14 residues.

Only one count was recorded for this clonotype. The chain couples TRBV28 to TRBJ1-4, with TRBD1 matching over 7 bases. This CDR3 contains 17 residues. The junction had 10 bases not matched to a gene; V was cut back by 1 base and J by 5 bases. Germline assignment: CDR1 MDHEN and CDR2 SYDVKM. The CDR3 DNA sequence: TGTGCCAGCAGTTTATCCAGACGACAGGGTCGAAATGAAAAACTGTTTTTT. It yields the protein CASSLSRRQGRNEKLFF.